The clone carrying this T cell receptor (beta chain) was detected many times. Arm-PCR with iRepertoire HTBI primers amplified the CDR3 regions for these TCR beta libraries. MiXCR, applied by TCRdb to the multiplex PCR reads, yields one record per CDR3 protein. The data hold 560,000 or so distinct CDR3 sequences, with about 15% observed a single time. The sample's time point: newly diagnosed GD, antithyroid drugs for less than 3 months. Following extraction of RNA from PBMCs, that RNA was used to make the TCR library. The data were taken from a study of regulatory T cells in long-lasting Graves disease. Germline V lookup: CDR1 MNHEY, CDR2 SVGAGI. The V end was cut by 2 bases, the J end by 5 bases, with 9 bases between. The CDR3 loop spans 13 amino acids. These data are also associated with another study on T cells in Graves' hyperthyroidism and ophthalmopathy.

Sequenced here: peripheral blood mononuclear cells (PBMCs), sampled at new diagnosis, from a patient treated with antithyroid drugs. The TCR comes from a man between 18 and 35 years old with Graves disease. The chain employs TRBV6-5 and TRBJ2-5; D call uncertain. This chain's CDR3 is CASSYGPPETQYF. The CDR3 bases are TGTGCCAGCAGTTACGGCCCTCCGGAGACCCAGTACTTC.